Shown below are 7 T cell receptor beta chains from a single sample sequenced in a study of T cells in Graves' hyperthyroidism and ophthalmopathy. Amplification of TCR beta CDR3 regions used RNA as the template. HTBI primers were employed in a first-round RT-PCR of the TCR CDR3. TCRdb re-called the multiplex PCR reads with MiXCR, one entry per CDR3 protein. Here the sample spans hundreds of thousands of distinct CDR3 sequences, approximately 14% being singletons. The sample comprised blood. The receptors derive from a woman between 18 and 30 years old with Graves' hyperthyroidism.

The chain links TRBV16 to TRBJ1-2; TRBD1 is a possible D gene (6 bases). Per the germline V gene, CDR1 is KGHSY and CDR2 is FQNENV. Trimming removed 4 bases from V and 0 bases from J, with 12 bases in between. This CDR3 comprises 15 residues. CDR3 amino acids: CASSRLDRTNYGYTF. CDR3 in DNA: TGTGCCAGCAGCCGACTCGACAGGACTAACTATGGCTACACCTTC.

The chain carries TRBV9 and TRBJ2-5; 9 nucleotides match TRBD2. The CDR3 spans 16 residues. The J segment lost 1 base and the V segment lost 2 bases, leaving 6 bases of the junction unmatched. Germline CDR1 is SGDLS and CDR2 is YYNGEE. The chain's CDR3 is CASSVQASGIQETQYF. DNA of the CDR3: TGTGCCAGCAGCGTTCAGGCTAGCGGGATCCAAGAGACCCAGTACTTC.

This clonotype was detected many times. The V gene is TRBV27, the J gene TRBJ2-7; 11 nucleotides align to TRBD1. The junction had 2 bases not matched to a gene; V was cut back by 2 bases and J by 2 bases. The CDR3 totals 15 residues. Germline V gene data show CDR1 as MNHEY and CDR2 as SMNVEV (reference sequence). The CDR3 coding sequence is TGTGCCAGCAGTTTAGGACAGGGGGCGACCTACGAGCAGTACTTC. It encodes CASSLGQGATYEQYF.

This clonotype was seen many times. V and J are TRBV28 and TRBJ2-7, with D unclear. Per germline, CDR1 MDHEN and CDR2 SYDVKM. Trimming removed 6 bases from V and 3 bases from J, with 15 bases in between. The CDR3 contains 14 residues. This chain's CDR3 is CASSPRLVYYEQYF. In DNA form, the CDR3 reads TGTGCCAGCAGCCCGCGACTGGTCTACTACGAGCAGTACTTC.

With respect to this clonotype: A much larger clonotype is one base distant, so this may be a read error. The chain recombines TRBV5-1 with TRBJ2-1, with 7 bases matching TRBD2. Trimming removed 4 bases from V and 6 bases from J; junction bases left unmatched: 10. Germline V gene lookup returns CDR1 SGHRS and CDR2 YFSETQ. The CDR3 contains 15 residues. CDR3 coding DNA: TGCGCCAGCAGCCCCACGGTACTAGCGCTCAATGAGCAGTTCTTC. Translating it yields CASSPTVLALNEQFF. Filled out from reference TRBV5-1 and TRBJ2-1, the complete variable domain reads KAGVTQTPRYLIKTRGQQVTLSCSPISGHRSVSWYQQTPGQGLQFLFEYFSETQRNKGNFPGRFSGRQFSNSRSEMNVSTLELGDSALYLCASSPTVLALNEQFFGPGTRLTVL.

V usage is TRBV2 and J usage is TRBJ2-4; 7 bases align to TRBD2. Looked up from germline, CDR1 is SNHLY and CDR2 is FYNNEI. The V segment lost 8 bases and the J segment 9 bases; nucleotides outside the gene matches: 13. The CDR3 sequence is 14 residues long. CDR3 region: CASGPRRGLGIQYF. In DNA form, the CDR3 reads TGTGCCAGCGGTCCTAGGCGGGGGTTGGGCATTCAGTACTTC.

This clonotype was counted ten times or more. CDR3 in amino acids: CASSPWRGTTDTQYF. The CDR3 DNA is TGTGCCAGCAGCCCCTGGCGGGGGACCACAGATACGCAGTATTTT. V gene TRBV7-3 combines with J gene TRBJ2-3; 7 nucleotides match TRBD2. This CDR3 has 15 amino acids. Per germline, CDR1 SGHTA and CDR2 FQGTGA. V was pared by 5 bases and J by 2 bases, with 7 bases of the junction left unmatched.